A single sample gave rise to the 19 T cell receptor beta chains below, sequenced in a study of blood T cell repertoires in COVID-19. Profiling relied on immunoSEQ multiplex PCR, and the TCRdb table lists in-frame clones only, not all of them. The sample records roughly 700,000 clones, around 89% being singletons. Sequenced sample: peripheral blood. These receptors were obtained from a woman between 18 and 30 years old with acute or convalescent COVID-19.

Remarks on this clone: A much larger clone lies a single base off, so this may be a read error. V is TRBV6-5 and J is TRBJ1-5; 7 bases line up with TRBD1. The V segment lost 7 bases and the J segment 2 bases; nucleotides outside the gene matches: 2. This CDR3 has 13 amino acids. The germline V gene has CDR1 MNHEY and CDR2 SVGAGI. The DNA for the CDR3 is TGTGCCAGCATCGACAGGGGCAATCAGCCCCAGCATTTT. It encodes CASIDRGNQPQHF.

The rearrangement joins TRBV29-1 to TRBJ2-2; a weak D match, TRBD2 (5 bases). The V and J ends lost 1 base and 6 bases respectively, with 9 bases between them. The CDR3 contains 13 residues. Germline V gene data show CDR1 as SQVTM and CDR2 as ANQGSEA. DNA of the CDR3: TGCAGCGTTGAAGTACTCGGGGCCGGGGAGCTGTTTTTT. Protein sequence: CSVEVLGAGELFF.

The table lists this clone with a count of one. Other DNA sequences within the sample encode an identical CDR3. The chain combines TRBV9 with TRBJ1-3; tentatively, D is TRBD1 (5 bases). The CDR3 is 14 residues long. The V gene's germline CDR1 is SGDLS and CDR2 YYNGEE. Trimming left V 2 bases short and J 2 bases short, with 8 bases between. The CDR3: CASSVGGAGNTIYF. CDR3 coding DNA: TGTGCCAGCAGCGTTGGGGGGGCTGGAAACACCATATATTTT.

This rearrangement joins TRBV2 to TRBJ1-1; TRBD1 agrees at 9 bases. Trimming took 2 bases from V and 5 from J; bases not matched to a gene: 9. CDR3 length: 16 residues. CDR1 and CDR2 (germline): SNHLY, FYNNEI. The CDR3 spells CASSEYPGQGETEAFF. Written as DNA, the CDR3 is TGTGCCAGCAGTGAATACCCGGGACAGGGAGAGACTGAAGCTTTCTTT.

The chain employs TRBV6-6 and TRBJ1-1; possible D gene TRBD1, 5 bases. The germline V and J ends were trimmed by 9 bases and 4 bases, with 21 bases remaining between them. Per the germline V gene, CDR1 is MNHNY and CDR2 is SVGAGI (reference sequence). The CDR3 is made up of 15 amino acids. The CDR3 coding sequence is TGTGCCAGTTGGGGAGATGGGGGGTCGCGCACTGAAGCTTTCTTT. Translation gives CASWGDGGSRTEAFF.

J is TRBJ1-6 and V is TRBV4-3, with D maybe TRBD1 (5 bases). The CDR3 totals 16 residues. V lost 1 base and J 5 bases, leaving 12 bases between the germline ends. CDR1 and CDR2 from the germline V gene are LGHNA and YSLEER. This CDR3 reads CASSQAGRADNSPLHF. In DNA form, the CDR3 reads TGCGCCAGCAGCCAAGCAGGCAGGGCGGATAATTCACCCCTCCACTTT.

The V gene is TRBV5-1, the J gene TRBJ1-1, with 7 bases identical to TRBD1. This CDR3 is 14 amino acids long. Germline V gene lookup returns CDR1 SGHRS and CDR2 YFSETQ. Trimming at V came to 4 bases and at J to 1 base, leaving 4 bases not matched to a gene. CDR3 sequence reads: CASSHRDRNTEAFF. The CDR3 DNA sequence: TGCGCCAGCAGCCACCGGGACAGGAACACTGAAGCTTTCTTT.

The genes are TRBV14 and TRBJ2-7; tentative D call: TRBD1 (6 bases). CDR1 and CDR2 from the germline V gene are SGHDN and FVKESK. The CDR3 runs to 11 residues. V lost 3 bases and J lost 9, with 9 bases in between. Here the CDR3 DNA reads TGTGCCAGCAGCCAGGACAGCGGGCAGTACTTC. Protein: CASSQDSGQYF.

This chain links TRBV6-4 with TRBJ1-1; TRBD1 is a possible D gene (6 bases). The CDR3 has 12 residues. Germline V lookup: CDR1 MRHNA, CDR2 SNTAGT. Trimming took off 8 bases at V and 0 bases at J, with 7 bases between the two ends. In nucleotides, the CDR3 is TGTGCCAGCGACAGGATGAACACTGAAGCTTTCTTT. This encodes CASDRMNTEAFF.

The rearrangement joins TRBV30 to TRBJ1-2; maybe TRBD1 (6 bases). From germline, CDR1 is GTSNPN and CDR2 SVGIG (reference sequence). The ends were cut back, 3 bases at V and 1 base at J, with 9 bases in the middle. This CDR3 region has 13 residues. The CDR3 sequence: CAWSQGGNYGYTF. The CDR3 DNA reads TGTGCCTGGAGCCAAGGGGGTAACTATGGCTACACCTTC.

The rearrangement links TRBV7-3 to TRBJ1-1, with 7 bases aligning to TRBD1. Germline CDR1 reads SGHTA; CDR2 reads FQGTGA. The CDR3 consists of 13 residues. Germline trimming cut 6 bases from V and 1 base from J; bases unmatched to any gene: 2. The CDR3 DNA follows: TGTGCCAGCAGGAGGACAGGGAACACTGAAGCTTTCTTT. Encoded protein: CASRRTGNTEAFF. Variable domain in full (rest from reference TRBV7-3 and TRBJ1-1): GAGVSQTPSNKVTEKGKYVELRCDPISGHTALYWYRQSLGQGPEFLIYFQGTGAADDSGLPNDRFFAVRPEGSVSTLKIQRTERGDSAVYLCASRRTGNTEAFFGQGTRLTVV.

This sequence joins TRBV27 and TRBJ1-2, with 11 bases fitting TRBD1. Germline CDR1 MNHEY, CDR2 SMNVEV (reference sequence). Trimming removed 4 bases from V and 8 bases from J; junction bases left unmatched: 9. The CDR3 totals 15 residues. This chain's CDR3 is CASSSPWDRGGGYTF. The CDR3 nucleotides are TGTGCCAGCAGTTCCCCGTGGGACAGGGGGGGCGGCTACACCTTC.

The chain recombines TRBV5-6 with TRBJ2-1; D possibly corresponds to TRBD2 (5 bases). Deletions cut 2 bases from V and 10 bases from J, with 16 bases between. Germline CDR1 is SGHDT and CDR2 is YYEEEE. The length of the CDR3 is 14 residues. The chain's CDR3 is CASSLQLGRAEQFF. CDR3 nucleotides: TGTGCCAGCAGCTTACAACTAGGTAGGGCCGAGCAGTTCTTC.

The rearrangement uses TRBV27 and TRBJ2-7, with TRBD2 identical over 10 bases. This CDR3 region has 19 residues. The junction had 15 bases not matched to a gene; V was cut back by 2 bases and J by 2 bases. Germline CDR1 and CDR2: MNHEY and SMNVEV (reference sequence). Here the CDR3 reads CASSLIPTGSGGLPYEQYF. DNA of the CDR3: TGTGCCAGCAGTTTAATCCCAACCGGTAGCGGGGGGCTCCCCTACGAGCAGTACTTC.

The J gene is TRBJ2-6, the V gene TRBV2; D perhaps matches TRBD2 (6 bases). This CDR3 has 16 amino acids. CDR1 SNHLY and CDR2 FYNNEI come from the germline V gene. Trimming removed 7 bases at V and 2 bases at J, with 15 bases between. CDR3 nucleotide sequence: TGTGCCAGCATCTTAACCCGGGGGACTGGGGCCAACGTCCTGACTTTC. Translated, it gives CASILTRGTGANVLTF. Using reference TRBV2 and TRBJ2-6 for the parts outside the CDR3, the full variable domain is EPEVTQTPSHQVTQMGQEVILRCVPISNHLYFYWYRQILGQKVEFLVSFYNNEISEKSEIFDDQFSVERPDGSNFTLKIRSTKLEDSAMYFCASILTRGTGANVLTFGAGSRLTVL.

This clone was detected only a few times. This chain joins TRBV19 and TRBJ1-4; D may be TRBD1 (6 bases). This CDR3 spans 13 amino acids. With 4 bases removed from V and 5 bases from J, the gap between germline ends came to 8 bases. The germline gives CDR1 LNHDA, CDR2 SQIVND (reference sequence). CDR3 in DNA: TGTGCCAGTAGTAGGACAGAGAATGAAAAACTGTTTTTT. It codes for CASSRTENEKLFF.

The rearrangement joins TRBV10-3 to TRBJ2-3, with TRBD2 matching over 11 bases. CDR1 is ENHRY and CDR2 is SYGVKD in the germline V gene. This CDR3 is 16 amino acids long. Trimming took 6 bases from V and 2 from J; bases not matched to a gene: 7. CDR3 loop: CAIRALAGAYTDTQYF. The DNA of the CDR3 is TGTGCCATCAGGGCACTAGCGGGGGCTTACACAGATACGCAGTATTTT.

V is TRBV25-1 and J is TRBJ1-1; TRBD1 agrees at 10 bases. Trimming at V came to 1 base and at J to 7 bases, leaving 9 bases not matched to a gene. Germline CDR1 reads MGHDK; CDR2 reads SYGVNS. The CDR3 is 16 amino acids. This CDR3 reads CASSEFGGDRGIEAFF. In nucleotides, the CDR3 is TGTGCCAGCAGTGAATTTGGCGGGGACAGGGGAATTGAAGCTTTCTTT.

The J gene is TRBJ2-1, the V gene TRBV6-5, with 7 bases lining up with TRBD1. Unmatched junction bases numbered 10, after V lost 7 bases and J lost 10 bases. Germline values: CDR1 MNHEY, CDR2 SVGAGI. The length of the CDR3 is 13 residues. CDR3 in amino acids: CASNRQGQGEQFF. The CDR3 DNA sequence: TGTGCCAGCAACCGACAGGGTCAAGGGGAGCAGTTCTTC.